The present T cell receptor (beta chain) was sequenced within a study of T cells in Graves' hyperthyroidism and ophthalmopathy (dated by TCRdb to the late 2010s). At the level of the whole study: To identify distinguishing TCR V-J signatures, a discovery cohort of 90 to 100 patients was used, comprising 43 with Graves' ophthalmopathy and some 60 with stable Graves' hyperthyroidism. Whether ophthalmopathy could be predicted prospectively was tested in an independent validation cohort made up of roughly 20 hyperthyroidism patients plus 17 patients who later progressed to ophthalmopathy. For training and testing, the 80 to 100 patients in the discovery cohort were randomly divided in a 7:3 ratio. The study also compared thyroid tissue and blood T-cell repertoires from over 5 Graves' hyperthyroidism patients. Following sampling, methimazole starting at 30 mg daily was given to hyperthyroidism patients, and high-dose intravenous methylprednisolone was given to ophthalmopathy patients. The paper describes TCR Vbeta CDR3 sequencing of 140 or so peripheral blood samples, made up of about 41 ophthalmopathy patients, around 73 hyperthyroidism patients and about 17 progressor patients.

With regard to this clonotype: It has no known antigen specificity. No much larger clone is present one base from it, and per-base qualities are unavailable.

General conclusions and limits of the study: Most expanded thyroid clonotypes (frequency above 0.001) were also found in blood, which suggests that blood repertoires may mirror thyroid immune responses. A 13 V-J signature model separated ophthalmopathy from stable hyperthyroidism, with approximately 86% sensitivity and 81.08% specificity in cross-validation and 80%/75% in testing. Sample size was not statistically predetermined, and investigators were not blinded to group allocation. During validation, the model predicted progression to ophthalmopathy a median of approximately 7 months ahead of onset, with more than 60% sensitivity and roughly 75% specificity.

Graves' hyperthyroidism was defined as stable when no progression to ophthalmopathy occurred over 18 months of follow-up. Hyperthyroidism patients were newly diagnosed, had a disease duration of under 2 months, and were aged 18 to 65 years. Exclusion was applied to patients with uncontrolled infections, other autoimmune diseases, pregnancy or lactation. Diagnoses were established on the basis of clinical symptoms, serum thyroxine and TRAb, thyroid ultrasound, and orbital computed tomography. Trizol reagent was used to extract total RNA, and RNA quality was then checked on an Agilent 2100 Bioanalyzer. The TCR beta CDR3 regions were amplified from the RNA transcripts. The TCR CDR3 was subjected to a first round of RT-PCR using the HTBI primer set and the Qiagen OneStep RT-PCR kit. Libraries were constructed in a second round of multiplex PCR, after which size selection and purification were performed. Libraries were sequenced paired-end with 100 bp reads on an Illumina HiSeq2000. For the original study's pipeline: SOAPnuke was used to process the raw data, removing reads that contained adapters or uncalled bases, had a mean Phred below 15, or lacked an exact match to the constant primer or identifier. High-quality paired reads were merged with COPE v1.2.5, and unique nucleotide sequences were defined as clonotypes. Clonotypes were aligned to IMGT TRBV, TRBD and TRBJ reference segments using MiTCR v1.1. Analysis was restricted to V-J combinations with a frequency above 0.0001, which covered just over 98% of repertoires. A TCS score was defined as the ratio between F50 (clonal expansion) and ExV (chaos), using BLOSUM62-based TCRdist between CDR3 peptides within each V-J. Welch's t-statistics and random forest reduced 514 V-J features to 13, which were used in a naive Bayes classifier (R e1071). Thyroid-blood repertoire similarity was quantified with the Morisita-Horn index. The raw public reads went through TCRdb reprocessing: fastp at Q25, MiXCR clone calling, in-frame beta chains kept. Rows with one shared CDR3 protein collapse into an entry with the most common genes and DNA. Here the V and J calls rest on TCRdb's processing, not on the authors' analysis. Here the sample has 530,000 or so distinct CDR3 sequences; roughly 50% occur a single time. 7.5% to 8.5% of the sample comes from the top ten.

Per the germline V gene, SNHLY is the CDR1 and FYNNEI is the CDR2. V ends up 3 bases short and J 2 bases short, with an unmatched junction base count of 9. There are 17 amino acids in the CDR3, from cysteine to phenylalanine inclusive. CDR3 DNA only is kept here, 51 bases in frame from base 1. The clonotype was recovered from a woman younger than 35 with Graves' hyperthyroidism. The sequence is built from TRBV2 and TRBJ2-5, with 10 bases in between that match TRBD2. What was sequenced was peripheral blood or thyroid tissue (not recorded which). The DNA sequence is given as TGTGCCAGCAGTGATGTGCTAGCGGGAGTGGTGCAAGAGACCCAGTACTTC. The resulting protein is CASSDVLAGVVQETQYF. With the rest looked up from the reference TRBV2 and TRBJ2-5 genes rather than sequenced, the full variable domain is EPEVTQTPSHQVTQMGQEVILRCVPISNHLYFYWYRQILGQKVEFLVSFYNNEISEKSEIFDDQFSVERPDGSNFTLKIRSTKLEDSAMYFCASSDVLAGVVQETQYFGPGTRLLVL.